These T cell receptor beta chains were read from a single sample in a study of blood T cell repertoires in COVID-19. The protocol was immunoSEQ multiplex PCR, while the TCRdb copy is restricted to in-frame clones and leaves out a portion. This repertoire shows 190,000 or so clones, approximately 86% found once; its top ten account for approximately 2.4%. The sequencing input was PBMCs or T cells enriched from blood (not recorded which). The receptors were sampled from a woman aged 25 to 39 who had recovered from COVID-19. CDR3s include the opening cysteine and the closing phenylalanine or tryptophan. The D gene is left open where the match is weak. Clone size appears in some rows only: once, few, many, or a class for an expanded clone.

>.|TRBV4-3|.|TRBJ1-2
TGCGCCAGCAGCCAGAAAGGGGCACACCGCAACTATGGCTACACCTTC
CASSQKGAHRNYGYTF
>.|TRBV18|.|TRBJ1-1
TGTGCCAGCTCACCACCGTCGCGGCAGAACACTGAAGCTTTCTTT
CASSPPSRQNTEAFF
>.|TRBV29-1|TRBD2|TRBJ2-2
TGCAGCGTTGTCCTAGCGGGCAGGGGTAGGGTATTGTCTGGGGAGCTGTTTTTT
CSVVLAGRGRVLSGELFF
>.|TRBV11-2|.|TRBJ1-3
TGTGCCAGCAGCTTAGGAGCAGGGGTTGGAAACACCATATATTTT
CASSLGAGVGNTIYF
>once|TRBV5-4|.|TRBJ1-4
TGTGCCAGCAGCTTGGGGTTCGACAGGAATGAAAAACTGTTTTTT
CASSLGFDRNEKLFF
>few|TRBV2|TRBD1|TRBJ1-6
TGTGCCAGCGGCCGGGACAGTAATTCACCCCTCCACTTT
CASGRDSNSPLHF
>.|TRBV6-5|TRBD1|TRBJ1-2
TGTGCCAGCAGACCCGACAGGGTCTATGGCTACACCTTC
CASRPDRVYGYTF
>.|TRBV7-9|.|TRBJ1-2
TGTGCCAGCAGCCAGGACGGAGGAGGCTATGGCTACACCTTC
CASSQDGGGYGYTF
>once|TRBV19|TRBD1|TRBJ1-4
TGTGCCAGTAGTACAGGGGGCCCGTCAACTAATGAAAAACTGTTTTTT
CASSTGGPSTNEKLFF
>.|TRBV7-3|TRBD2|TRBJ2-2
TGTGCCAGCAGCCCCAACCCCGAGGCGGGGGGGCTCACCGGGGAGCTGTTTTTT
CASSPNPEAGGLTGELFF
>.|TRBV5-1|TRBD1|TRBJ2-3
TGCGCCAGCAGCTTAGGGACAGAGCTCACAGATACGCAGTATTTT
CASSLGTELTDTQYF
>.|TRBV19|.|TRBJ1-4
TGTGCCAGTAGTATTCTAGGGGTGAAGGGTGAAAAACTGTTTTTT
CASSILGVKGEKLFF
>.|TRBV5-1|.|TRBJ1-5
TGCGCCAGCAGCTGGGGGGGCCCGGATCAGCCCCAGCATTTT
CASSWGGPDQPQHF
>.|TRBV6-5|TRBD1|TRBJ1-2
TGTGCCAGCAGACCCGGACAGGGGTATGGCTACACCTTC
CASRPGQGYGYTF
>.|TRBV6-2/TRBV6-3|.|TRBJ1-1
TGTGCCAGCAGTCCCCCGGCAGGGATCATGAACACTGAAGCTTTCTTT
CASSPPAGIMNTEAFF
>.|TRBV2|TRBD2|TRBJ2-1
TGTGCCAGCAGAAGGTCTAGCGGGGACTCGAATGAGCAGTTCTTC
CASRRSSGDSNEQFF
>.|TRBV6-5|TRBD1|TRBJ2-1
TGTGCCAGCAGCTCCGGGACAGGGATAAAAAACGAGCAGTTCTTC
CASSSGTGIKNEQFF
>.|TRBV18|.|TRBJ1-5
TGTGCCAGCCACCGGGACACCCAGCCCCAGCATTTT
CASHRDTQPQHF
>.|TRBV7-9|.|TRBJ1-4
TGTGCCAGCAGCTTATTTAACAATAGGAGATTGGATGAAAAACTGTTTTTT
CASSLFNNRRLDEKLFF
>.|TRBV7-9|TRBD1|TRBJ1-2
TGTGCCAGCAGCTTAGTACAGGGGTTTTACACCTTC
CASSLVQGFYTF
>.|TRBV7-2|.|TRBJ1-1
TGTGCCAGCAGCCCCTACAGGGATTACACTGAAGCTTTCTTT
CASSPYRDYTEAFF
>.|TRBV2|TRBD2|TRBJ2-1
TGTGCCAGCAGTCCGACTAGCGGGGGGGCCAACAATGAGCAGTTCTTC
CASSPTSGGANNEQFF
>once|TRBV28|TRBD2|TRBJ2-5
TGTGCCAGCACCCCTCCTAGCGGAGAGACCCAGTACTTC
CASTPPSGETQYF
>once|TRBV21-1|.|TRBJ1-6
TGTGCCAGCAGCAAAGCGCGGGACAGGGTTAGCTCCTATAATTCACCCCTCCACTTT
CASSKARDRVSSYNSPLHF
>.|TRBV21-1|.|TRBJ2-7
TGTGCCAGCAGCAAATCGGGGGGGCGCCCCTTCGAGCAGTACTTC
CASSKSGGRPFEQYF
>few|TRBV5-3|.|TRBJ2-7
TGTGCCAGAAGCTTGACGGTAACAGGCAACGGGAGCCTAGCTAGCTCCTACGAGCAGTACTTC
CARSLTVTGNGSLASSYEQYF
>.|TRBV6-4|TRBD2|TRBJ2-1
TGTGCCAGCAGTGATGGACTAGCGCCTTACAATGAGCAGTTCTTC
CASSDGLAPYNEQFF
>.|TRBV5-4|TRBD1|TRBJ1-1
TGTGCCAGCAGCTTGAGGGGAATGGGCAGGGGGACTGAAGCTTTCTTT
CASSLRGMGRGTEAFF
>.|TRBV5-4|TRBD2|TRBJ2-7
TGTGCCAGCAGCCCGAAACTAGCGGGAGACTCCGAGCAGTACTTC
CASSPKLAGDSEQYF
>.|TRBV28|.|TRBJ2-7
TGTGCCAGCAGTCCAGGGGAGCCGTACGAGCAGTACTTC
CASSPGEPYEQYF
>once|TRBV6-5|TRBD2|TRBJ2-7
TGTGCCAGCAGTTGGGACTCTAGCGGGAGTTTTGGCGAGCAGTACTTC
CASSWDSSGSFGEQYF
>.|TRBV19|TRBD2|TRBJ2-3
TGTGCCAGTAGTATCGCGGGAGCGGGCACAGATACGCAGTATTTT
CASSIAGAGTDTQYF
>.|TRBV5-4|TRBD1|TRBJ2-7
TGTGCCAGCAGCTCCCGGGACAGAATCTACGAGCAGTACTTC
CASSSRDRIYEQYF
>.|TRBV19|.|TRBJ1-1
TGTGCCAGTAGTAGGACAGTGAACACTGAAGCTTTCTTT
CASSRTVNTEAFF
>few|TRBV12-3/TRBV12-4|TRBD1|TRBJ1-6
TGTGCCAGCAGTCCGGGGACAGGGTACCCCCTCCACTTT
CASSPGTGYPLHF
>.|TRBV7-2|.|TRBJ1-2
TGTGCCAGCAGCTTGTCGGGGGGCGAGTATGGCTACACCTTC
CASSLSGGEYGYTF
>.|TRBV18|TRBD1|TRBJ1-2
TGTGCCAGCTCACCCGCGGGACAGGGGGCCAGAGGCTACACCTTC
CASSPAGQGARGYTF
>.|TRBV4-3|.|TRBJ2-7
TGCGCCAGCAGCCAAGACTGGACAACACTCTACGAGCAGTACTTC
CASSQDWTTLYEQYF
>.|TRBV7-9|TRBD1|TRBJ1-3
TGTGCCAGCAGCTTATGGGACAGGGTCTTCGGAAACACCATATATTTT
CASSLWDRVFGNTIYF
>.|TRBV11-2|TRBD1|TRBJ1-1
TGTGCCAGCAGCTACTCCCTCCTCGGACAGGGTCGTCGCACTGAAGCTTTCTTT
CASSYSLLGQGRRTEAFF
>.|TRBV4-2|.|TRBJ1-3
TGTGCCAGCAGCCAAGATAGCGGCGCAGGATCGACCGGAAACACCATATATTTT
CASSQDSGAGSTGNTIYF
>many|TRBV7-9|.|TRBJ2-5
TGTGCCAGCAGCTTGACAGAACAAGAGACCCAGTACTTC
CASSLTEQETQYF
>once|TRBV11-2|TRBD1|TRBJ2-7
TGTGCCAGCAGCCTGGACAGGGCTCGGGAGCAGTACTTC
CASSLDRAREQYF
>.|TRBV27|.|TRBJ2-7
TGTGCCAGCAGTCCCGGTTCCAGGATTCGCTACGAGCAGTACTTC
CASSPGSRIRYEQYF
>.|TRBV6-5|.|TRBJ1-3
TGTGCCAGCAGATATTCCCGGGACACCAGAAACACCATATATTTT
CASRYSRDTRNTIYF
>.|TRBV2|.|TRBJ2-5
TGTGCCAGCAGTGAAAGTAGCAACCAAGAGACCCAGTACTTC
CASSESSNQETQYF
>.|TRBV19|TRBD1|TRBJ2-2
TGTGCCAGTAGACAAGACAGGGGAGCCGGGGAGCTGTTTTTT
CASRQDRGAGELFF
>.|TRBV12-3/TRBV12-4|TRBD1|TRBJ1-1
TGTGCCAGCACTGGACAGGGAAACACTGAAGCTTTCTTT
CASTGQGNTEAFF
>.|TRBV15|TRBD1|TRBJ1-5
TGTGCCACCAGCAGATCACCCGCGGGTAAGGGGGCTGAAAAACAGCATTTT
CATSRSPAGKGAEKQHF
>.|TRBV19|.|TRBJ2-3
TGTGCCAGTACCGGTCCGGGACTGAGCACAGATACGCAGTATTTT
CASTGPGLSTDTQYF
>.|TRBV6-6|.|TRBJ1-4
TGTGCCAGCAGTTACTCCGGGAAAGGTGAAAAACTGTTTTTT
CASSYSGKGEKLFF
>.|TRBV4-3|TRBD1|TRBJ1-6
TGCGCCAGCAGCCGAGGGACAGTGGGAAATTCACCCCTCCACTTT
CASSRGTVGNSPLHF
>.|TRBV2|.|TRBJ2-7
TGTGCCAGCAGTGATCTGGGAGAGGCCTACGAGCAGTACTTC
CASSDLGEAYEQYF
>.|TRBV7-9|.|TRBJ1-6
TGTGCCAGCAGCTTAGATGAAGCAGGGACCTATAATTCACCCCTCCACTTT
CASSLDEAGTYNSPLHF
>.|TRBV14|.|TRBJ2-1
TGTGCCAGCAGCCACCGACAGACGTCTCGAGAGCAGTTCTTC
CASSHRQTSREQFF
>.|TRBV15|TRBD1|TRBJ2-7
TGTGCCACCAGCAGCAGGGCCCTTACAGGGGCCTACGAGCAGTACTTC
CATSSRALTGAYEQYF
>.|TRBV7-3|.|TRBJ2-1
TGTGCCAGCAGCTTAAGTACGGGAAGAGATGAGCAGTTCTTC
CASSLSTGRDEQFF